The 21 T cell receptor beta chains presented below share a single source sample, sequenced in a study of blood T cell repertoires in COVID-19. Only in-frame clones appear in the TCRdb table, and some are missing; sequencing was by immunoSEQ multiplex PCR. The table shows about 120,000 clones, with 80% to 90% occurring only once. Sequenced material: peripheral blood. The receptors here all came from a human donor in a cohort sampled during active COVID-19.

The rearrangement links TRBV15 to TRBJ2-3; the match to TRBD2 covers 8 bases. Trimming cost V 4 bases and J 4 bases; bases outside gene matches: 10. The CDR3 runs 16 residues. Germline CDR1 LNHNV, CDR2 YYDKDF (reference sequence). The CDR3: CATSKKGLVYADTQYF. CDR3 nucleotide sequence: TGTGCCACCAGCAAAAAGGGACTAGTGTACGCAGATACGCAGTATTTT. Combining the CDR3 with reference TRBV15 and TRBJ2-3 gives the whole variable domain DAMVIQNPRYQVTQFGKPVTLSCSQTLNHNVMYWYQQKSSQAPKLLFHYYDKDFNNEADTPDNFQSRRPNTSFCFLDIRSPGLGDTAMYLCATSKKGLVYADTQYFGPGTRLTVL.

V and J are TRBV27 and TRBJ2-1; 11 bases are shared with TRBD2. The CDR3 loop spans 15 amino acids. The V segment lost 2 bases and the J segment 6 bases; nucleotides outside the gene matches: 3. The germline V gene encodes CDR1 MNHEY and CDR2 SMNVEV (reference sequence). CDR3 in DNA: TGTGCCAGCAGTTTACGGCTAGCGGGGGGCAATGAGCAGTTCTTC. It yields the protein CASSLRLAGGNEQFF.

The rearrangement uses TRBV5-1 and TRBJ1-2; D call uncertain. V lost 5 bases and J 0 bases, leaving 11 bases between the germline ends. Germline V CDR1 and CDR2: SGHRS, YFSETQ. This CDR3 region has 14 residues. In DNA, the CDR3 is TGCGCCAGCAGGGCCGATCCTGCTAACTATGGCTACACCTTC. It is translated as CASRADPANYGYTF.

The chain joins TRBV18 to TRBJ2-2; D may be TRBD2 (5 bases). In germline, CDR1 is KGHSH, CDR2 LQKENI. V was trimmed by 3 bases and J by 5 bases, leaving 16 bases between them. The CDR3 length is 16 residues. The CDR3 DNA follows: TGTGCCAGCTCACCTCGGACCCCCGGAGGAACCGGGGAGCTGTTTTTT. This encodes CASSPRTPGGTGELFF.

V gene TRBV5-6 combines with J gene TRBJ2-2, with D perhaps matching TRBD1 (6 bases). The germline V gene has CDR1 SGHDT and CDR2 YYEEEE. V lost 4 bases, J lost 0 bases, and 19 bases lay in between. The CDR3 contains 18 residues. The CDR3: CASSATTGPLPNTGELFF. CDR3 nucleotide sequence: TGTGCCAGCAGCGCCACGACAGGCCCCCTTCCGAACACCGGGGAGCTGTTTTTT. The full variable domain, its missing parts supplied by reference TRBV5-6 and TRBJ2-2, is DAGVTQSPTHLIKTRGQQVTLRCSPKSGHDTVSWYQQALGQGPQFIFQYYEEEERQRGNFPDRFSGHQFPNYSSELNVNALLLGDSALYLCASSATTGPLPNTGELFFGEGSRLTVL.

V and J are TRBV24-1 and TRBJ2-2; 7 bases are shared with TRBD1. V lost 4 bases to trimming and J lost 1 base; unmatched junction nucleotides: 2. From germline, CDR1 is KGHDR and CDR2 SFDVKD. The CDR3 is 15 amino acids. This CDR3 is CATSDRQGNTGELFF. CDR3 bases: TGTGCCACCAGTGACCGACAGGGGAACACCGGGGAGCTGTTTTTT.

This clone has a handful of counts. In DNA form, the CDR3 reads TGTGCCACCCGACGGGAGCGGGGGGGCAATGAGCAGTTCTTC. The encoded protein is CATRRERGGNEQFF. This chain links TRBV6-5 with TRBJ2-1, with TRBD2 matching 10 bases. This CDR3 comprises 14 residues. Germline V lookup: CDR1 MNHEY, CDR2 SVGAGI. The J segment lost 6 bases and the V segment lost 10 bases, leaving 9 bases of the junction unmatched.

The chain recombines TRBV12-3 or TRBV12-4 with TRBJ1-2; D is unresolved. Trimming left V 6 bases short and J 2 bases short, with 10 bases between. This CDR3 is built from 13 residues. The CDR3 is CASSPPTNYGYTF. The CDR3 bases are TGTGCCAGCAGCCCCCCTACGAACTATGGCTACACCTTC.

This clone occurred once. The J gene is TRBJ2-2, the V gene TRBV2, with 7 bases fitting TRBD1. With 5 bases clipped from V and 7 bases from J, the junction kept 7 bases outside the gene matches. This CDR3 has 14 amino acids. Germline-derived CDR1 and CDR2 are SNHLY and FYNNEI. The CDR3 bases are TGTGCCAGCAGTTATCCACAGGGGCACGGGGAGCTGTTTTTT. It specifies CASSYPQGHGELFF.

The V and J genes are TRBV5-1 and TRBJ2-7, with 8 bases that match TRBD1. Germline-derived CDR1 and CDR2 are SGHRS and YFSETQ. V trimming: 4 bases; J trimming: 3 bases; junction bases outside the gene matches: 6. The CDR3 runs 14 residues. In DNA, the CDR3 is TGCGCCAGCAGCGGAGGACAGGGAGGCTACGAGCAGTACTTC. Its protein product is CASSGGQGGYEQYF.

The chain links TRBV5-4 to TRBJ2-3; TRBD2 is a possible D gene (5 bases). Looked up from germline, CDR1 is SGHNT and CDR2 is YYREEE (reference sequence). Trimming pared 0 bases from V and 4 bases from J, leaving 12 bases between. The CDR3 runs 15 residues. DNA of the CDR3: TGTGCCAGCAGCTTGGGAGGGTCCCAGGCAGATACGCAGTATTTT. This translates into CASSLGGSQADTQYF. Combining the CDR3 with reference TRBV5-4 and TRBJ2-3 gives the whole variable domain ETGVTQSPTHLIKTRGQQVTLRCSSQSGHNTVSWYQQALGQGPQFIFQYYREEENGRGNFPPRFSGLQFPNYSSELNVNALELDDSALYLCASSLGGSQADTQYFGPGTRLTVL.

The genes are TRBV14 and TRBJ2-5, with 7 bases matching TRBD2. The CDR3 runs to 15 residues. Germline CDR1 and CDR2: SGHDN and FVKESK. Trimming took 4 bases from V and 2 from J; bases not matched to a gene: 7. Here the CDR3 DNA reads TGTGCCAGCAGCCGCCAAGCGGGATTACAAGAGACCCAGTACTTC. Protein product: CASSRQAGLQETQYF.

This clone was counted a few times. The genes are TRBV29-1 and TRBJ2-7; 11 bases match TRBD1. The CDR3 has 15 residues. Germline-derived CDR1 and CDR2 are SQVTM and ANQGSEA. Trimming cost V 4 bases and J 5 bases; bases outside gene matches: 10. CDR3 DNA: TGCAGCGTTGCGGGCGGGACAGGGGGGTCTCACGAGCAGTACTTC. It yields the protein CSVAGGTGGSHEQYF.

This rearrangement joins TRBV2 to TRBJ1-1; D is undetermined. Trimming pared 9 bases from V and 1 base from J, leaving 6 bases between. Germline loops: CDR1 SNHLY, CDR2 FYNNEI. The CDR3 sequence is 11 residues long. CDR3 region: CASTGNTEAFF. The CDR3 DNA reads TGTGCCAGTACGGGGAACACTGAAGCTTTCTTT.

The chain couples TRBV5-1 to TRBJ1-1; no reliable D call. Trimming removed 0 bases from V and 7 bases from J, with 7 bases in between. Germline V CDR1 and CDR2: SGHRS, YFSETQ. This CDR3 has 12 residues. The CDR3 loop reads CASSLGASEAFF. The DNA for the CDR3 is TGCGCCAGCAGCTTGGGTGCTAGTGAAGCTTTCTTT. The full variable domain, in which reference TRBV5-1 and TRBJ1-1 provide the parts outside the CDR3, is KAGVTQTPRYLIKTRGQQVTLSCSPISGHRSVSWYQQTPGQGLQFLFEYFSETQRNKGNFPGRFSGRQFSNSRSEMNVSTLELGDSALYLCASSLGASEAFFGQGTRLTVV.

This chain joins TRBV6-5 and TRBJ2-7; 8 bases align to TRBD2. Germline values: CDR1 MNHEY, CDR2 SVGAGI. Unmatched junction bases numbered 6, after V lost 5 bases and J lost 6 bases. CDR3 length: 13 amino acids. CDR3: CASSLGGGREQYF. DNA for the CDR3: TGTGCCAGCAGTCTAGGCGGGGGGCGCGAGCAGTACTTC.

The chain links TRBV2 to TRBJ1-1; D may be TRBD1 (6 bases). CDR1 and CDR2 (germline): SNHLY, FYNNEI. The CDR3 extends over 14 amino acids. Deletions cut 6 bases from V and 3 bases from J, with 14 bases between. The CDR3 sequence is CASRTGILDTEAFF. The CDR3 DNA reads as TGTGCCAGCAGGACAGGAATACTCGACACTGAAGCTTTCTTT.

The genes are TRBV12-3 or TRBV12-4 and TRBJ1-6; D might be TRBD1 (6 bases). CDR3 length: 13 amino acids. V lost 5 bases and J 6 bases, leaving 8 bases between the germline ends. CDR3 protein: CASSPDSNSPLHF. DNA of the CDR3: TGTGCCAGCAGTCCGGACAGTAATTCACCCCTCCACTTT.

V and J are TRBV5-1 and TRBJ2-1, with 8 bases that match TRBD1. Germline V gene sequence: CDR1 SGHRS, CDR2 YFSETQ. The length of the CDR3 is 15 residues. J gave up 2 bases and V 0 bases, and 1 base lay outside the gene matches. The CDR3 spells CASSLEDRAYNEQFF. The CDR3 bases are TGCGCCAGCAGCTTGGAGGACAGGGCCTACAATGAGCAGTTCTTC.

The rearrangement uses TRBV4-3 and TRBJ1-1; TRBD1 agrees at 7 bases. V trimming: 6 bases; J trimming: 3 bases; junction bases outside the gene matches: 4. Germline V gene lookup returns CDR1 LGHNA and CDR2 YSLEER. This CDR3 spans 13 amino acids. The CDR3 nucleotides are TGCGCCAGCAGGCGACAGGGCGACACTGAAGCTTTCTTT. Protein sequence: CASRRQGDTEAFF.

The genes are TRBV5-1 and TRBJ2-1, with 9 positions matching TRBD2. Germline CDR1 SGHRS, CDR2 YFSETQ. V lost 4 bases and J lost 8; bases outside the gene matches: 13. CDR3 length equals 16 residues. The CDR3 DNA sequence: TGCGCCAGCAGCCTAGAAGGAGCGGGGGGCAGGGATGAGCAGTTCTTC. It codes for CASSLEGAGGRDEQFF.